The 27 T cell receptor beta chains below all came from one sample that was sequenced in a study of beta chain features in type 1 diabetes. General study points: A moderate, significant TCRB CDR3 shortening appeared in type 1 diabetes across four CD4+ subsets.

Sequenced material consisted of expressed TCRB transcripts (all of the isolated RNA was reverse transcribed). Generated by immunoSEQ multiplex PCR, the TCRdb table keeps only in-frame clones and is missing some. The repertoire holds 280,000 or so clones, with roughly 15% as singletons. Their specific antigens are unknown. Sequencing used naive CD4+ T cells from blood. These receptors all stem from a man younger than 35 with type 1 diabetes.

V is TRBV5-1 and J is TRBJ1-4; 7 bases are a match to TRBD1. The CDR3 is made up of 15 amino acids. V was clipped by 4 bases and J by 5 bases; unmatched bases: 8. Germline V CDR1 and CDR2: SGHRS, YFSETQ. The CDR3 sequence is CASSEKGQQNEKLFF. The DNA of the CDR3 is TGCGCCAGCAGCGAAAAGGGACAGCAAAATGAAAAACTGTTTTTT.

This chain uses TRBV30 with TRBJ2-3, with 11 bases identical to TRBD2. Trimming removed 3 bases from V and 4 bases from J; junction bases left unmatched: 3. Germline lookup yields CDR1 GTSNPN and CDR2 SVGIG (reference sequence). The CDR3 spans 14 residues. CDR3 DNA sequence: TGTGCCTGGAGCAGTAGCGGGGGGGCAGATACGCAGTATTTT. Translated, it gives CAWSSSGGADTQYF. Full variable domain (rest looked up from reference TRBV30 and TRBJ2-3): SQTIHQWPATLVQPVGSPLSLECTVEGTSNPNLYWYRQAAGRGLQLLFYSVGIGQISSEVPQNLSASRPQDRQFILSSKKLLLSDSGFYLCAWSSSGGADTQYFGPGTRLTVL.

The chain combines TRBV10-1 with TRBJ1-1; TRBD1 agrees at 8 bases. The J segment lost 5 bases and the V segment lost 5 bases, leaving 7 bases of the junction unmatched. The length of the CDR3 is 14 residues. Germline assignment: CDR1 WNHNN and CDR2 SYGVQD (reference sequence). CDR3 sequence reads: CASSQGAVGTEAFF. The CDR3 nucleotides are TGCGCCAGCAGTCAGGGGGCAGTGGGGACTGAAGCTTTCTTT.

The table lists this clone with a few counts. The chain has TRBV7-2 and TRBJ2-5; 8 bases are a match to TRBD2. In germline, CDR1 is SGHTA, CDR2 FQGNSA. The CDR3 contains 14 residues. Losses at the gene ends were 3 bases for V and 2 bases for J; bases not matched to a gene: 2. In nucleotides, the CDR3 is TGTGCCAGCAGCTTCACTAGCGGTCAAGAGACCCAGTACTTC. Residues: CASSFTSGQETQYF. Looking up the rest from reference TRBV7-2 and TRBJ2-5 gives the full variable domain: GAGVSQSPSNKVTEKGKDVELRCDPISGHTALYWYRQSLGQGLEFLIYFQGNSAPDKSGLPSDRFSAERTGGSVSTLTIQRTQQEDSAVYLCASSFTSGQETQYFGPGTRLLVL.

This clone has just a few counts. The chain carries TRBV2 and TRBJ2-3, with 9 bases identical to TRBD2. Germline V lookup: CDR1 SNHLY, CDR2 FYNNEI. The CDR3 totals 17 residues. Germline trimming cut 4 bases from V and 0 bases from J; bases unmatched to any gene: 8. The DNA for the CDR3 is TGTGCCAGCAGTGTATTTCTAGCGGGATCTAGCACAGATACGCAGTATTTT. Amino acid sequence: CASSVFLAGSSTDTQYF.

The V call is TRBV7-2, the J call TRBJ1-2, with D unresolved. Deletions cut 1 base from V and 2 bases from J, with 11 bases between. This CDR3 region has 15 residues. From germline, CDR1 is SGHTA and CDR2 FQGNSA. DNA of the CDR3: TGTGCCAGCAGCTTAGTTGCAGGCTACAACTATGGCTACACCTTC. Its protein is CASSLVAGYNYGYTF.

This clone was detected a few times. The chain employs TRBV5-1 and TRBJ2-5; the match to TRBD2 covers 9 bases. Germline lookup yields CDR1 SGHRS and CDR2 YFSETQ. CDR3 length: 14 residues. Unmatched junction bases numbered 4, after V lost 5 bases and J lost 2 bases. The CDR3 protein is CASRSGGPQETQYF. The CDR3 region has the DNA TGCGCCAGCAGGAGCGGGGGGCCACAAGAGACCCAGTACTTC.

This clone has more than one count but fewer than ten. This chain uses TRBV25-1 with TRBJ2-3; TRBD2 matches at 7 bases. The CDR3 is 14 amino acids. CDR1 and CDR2 (germline): MGHDK, SYGVNS. The V segment lost 0 bases and the J segment 7 bases; nucleotides outside the gene matches: 4. Here the CDR3 DNA reads TGTGCCAGCAGTGAATATTTCGGGGGGAATACGCAGTATTTT. Translation: CASSEYFGGNTQYF.

This chain links TRBV19 with TRBJ2-3; 7 bases align to TRBD2. The CDR3 runs to 15 residues. CDR1 LNHDA and CDR2 SQIVND come from the germline V gene (reference sequence). The V gene end was trimmed by 5 bases and the J gene end by 0 bases; junction bases not matched to a gene: 5. Here the CDR3 reads CASSAIAGSTDTQYF. Here the CDR3 DNA reads TGTGCCAGTAGTGCTATAGCGGGTAGCACAGATACGCAGTATTTT. The full variable domain, its missing parts supplied by reference TRBV19 and TRBJ2-3, is DGGITQSPKYLFRKEGQNVTLSCEQNLNHDAMYWYRQDPGQGLRLIYYSQIVNDFQKGDIAEGYSVSREKKESFPLTVTSAQKNPTAFYLCASSAIAGSTDTQYFGPGTRLTVL.

The V call is TRBV6-6, the J call TRBJ2-7; 9 bases match TRBD2. V was clipped by 5 bases and J by 5 bases; unmatched bases: 7. The CDR3 contains 14 residues. Germline CDR1 is MNHNY and CDR2 is SVGAGI (reference sequence). The CDR3 is CASSKLAGKHEQYF. The CDR3 DNA sequence: TGTGCCAGCAGTAAACTAGCGGGTAAACACGAGCAGTACTTC.

This clone appeared a few times. The V call is TRBV29-1, the J call TRBJ1-4, with D hard to call. CDR1 is SQVTM, CDR2 ANQGSEA, per germline. The CDR3 totals 13 residues. V dropped 0 bases and J dropped 4 bases, with 6 bases sitting between them. The CDR3 reads CSVEDGFNEKLFF. The CDR3 nucleotides are TGCAGCGTTGAAGACGGTTTTAATGAAAAACTGTTTTTT.

This clone was seen more than once but under ten times. V gene TRBV4-3 combines with J gene TRBJ2-1; TRBD2 is a possible D gene (7 bases). Germline-derived CDR1 and CDR2 are LGHNA and YSLEER. The CDR3 length is 15 residues. Trimming pared 4 bases from V and 12 bases from J, leaving 22 bases between. Written as DNA, the CDR3 is TGCGCCAGCAGCCCGGAACAGGGAAGGGGCGGGGGGCAGTTCTTC. Translation: CASSPEQGRGGGQFF.

The chain joins TRBV4-1 to TRBJ2-5; 10 bases fit TRBD1. J was trimmed by 1 base and V by 6 bases; bases with no gene match: 5. CDR1 and CDR2 from the germline V gene are MGHRA and YSYEKL. The CDR3 extends over 15 amino acids. CDR3 coding DNA: TGCGCCAGCAGTCCCGGGACAGGGGCCCAAGAGACCCAGTACTTC. Protein: CASSPGTGAQETQYF.

This sequence joins TRBV14 and TRBJ1-1, with D possibly matching TRBD1 (5 bases). V lost 5 bases to trimming and J lost 1 base, with 8 bases between them. Germline V CDR1 and CDR2: SGHDN, FVKESK. CDR3 length: 13 amino acids. The CDR3 DNA is TGTGCCAGCAGCTCCACAGGGAACACTGAAGCTTTCTTT. This encodes CASSSTGNTEAFF.

The rearrangement uses TRBV18 and TRBJ2-7; 8 positions match TRBD2. From germline, CDR1 is KGHSH and CDR2 LQKENI. The length of the CDR3 is 15 residues. With V trimmed by 3 bases and J by 7 bases, 11 bases remained unmatched. The CDR3 here is CASSPQPLAVWEQYF. DNA of the CDR3: TGTGCCAGCTCACCCCAGCCACTAGCGGTGTGGGAGCAGTACTTC. Full variable domain (outside the CDR3, taken from reference TRBV18 and TRBJ2-7): NAGVMQNPRHLVRRRGQEARLRCSPMKGHSHVYWYRQLPEEGLKFMVYLQKENIIDESGMPKERFSAEFPKEGPSILRIQQVVRGDSAAYFCASSPQPLAVWEQYFGPGTRLTVT.

The rearrangement uses TRBV27 and TRBJ2-5, with 8 nucleotides matching TRBD2. The V gene's germline CDR1 is MNHEY and CDR2 SMNVEV (reference sequence). The CDR3 loop spans 14 amino acids. The V and J ends lost 5 bases and 4 bases, in that order; junction bases with no gene match: 6. The CDR3 sequence is CASSPLAGTETQYF. DNA for the CDR3: TGTGCCAGCAGTCCCCTAGCGGGCACAGAGACCCAGTACTTC.

The chain recombines TRBV30 with TRBJ1-3; TRBD1 is a possible D gene (6 bases). This CDR3 has 13 residues. V gave up 8 bases and J gave up 0 bases, with 11 bases separating them. The V gene's germline CDR1 is GTSNPN and CDR2 SVGIG (reference sequence). CDR3 loop: CALQGSSGNTIYF. As DNA, the CDR3 is TGTGCCCTACAGGGTTCCTCTGGAAACACCATATATTTT. Complete variable domain (other parts from reference TRBV30 and TRBJ1-3): SQTIHQWPATLVQPVGSPLSLECTVEGTSNPNLYWYRQAAGRGLQLLFYSVGIGQISSEVPQNLSASRPQDRQFILSSKKLLLSDSGFYLCALQGSSGNTIYFGEGSWLTVV.

The chain is built from TRBV28 and TRBJ2-3; 7 bases line up with TRBD1. This CDR3 is 19 amino acids long. Germline V gene data show CDR1 as MDHEN and CDR2 as SYDVKM. V dropped 8 bases and J dropped 4; count of bases not matched to a gene: 24. The CDR3 is CASEKGTAKSGSNADTQYF. The DNA of the CDR3 is TGTGCCAGCGAGAAAGGGACAGCGAAATCGGGTTCGAATGCAGATACGCAGTATTTT.

This clone was counted a few times. The chain joins TRBV7-9 to TRBJ2-7; tentative D call: TRBD1 (6 bases). Germline assignment: CDR1 SEHNR and CDR2 FQNEAQ (reference sequence). Trimming cost V 3 bases and J 4 bases, with 16 bases left between them. CDR3 length equals 15 residues. CDR3 DNA: TGTGCCAGCAGCTTTGAGACAGGAGGAACTTACGAGCAGTACTTC. Its translation: CASSFETGGTYEQYF.

In its sample, this clone was seen a few times. The CDR3 nucleotides are TGTGCCTGGAGTGTACGGGGGGGCTCCTACGAGCAGTACTTC. This sequence encodes CAWSVRGGSYEQYF. The chain couples TRBV30 to TRBJ2-7; 8 nucleotides match TRBD2. With 0 bases clipped from V and 0 bases from J, the junction kept 1 base outside the gene matches. The CDR3 loop spans 14 amino acids. In germline, CDR1 is GTSNPN, CDR2 SVGIG (reference sequence).

There are a few counts of this clone. CDR3 residues: CASSKAGPDRATDTQYF. The CDR3 nucleotides are TGTGCCAGCAGCAAAGCGGGTCCGGACAGAGCCACAGATACGCAGTATTTT. This sequence joins TRBV21-1 and TRBJ2-3; the table calls TRBD1, which could not be checked here. TRBV21-1 is tagged as a pseudogene. There are 17 residues in the CDR3.

The rearrangement links TRBV19 to TRBJ2-4, with D possibly matching TRBD2 (6 bases). The V and J ends lost 11 bases and 6 bases respectively, with 17 bases between them. The germline V gene encodes CDR1 LNHDA and CDR2 SQIVND (reference sequence). The CDR3 consists of 13 residues. This CDR3 is CAAGGSPRNIQYF. In DNA, the CDR3 is TGTGCCGCCGGAGGGTCCCCTAGAAACATTCAGTACTTC.

This clone has more than one count but fewer than ten. CDR3 amino acids: CASSPKRGTSYNEQFF. The DNA for the CDR3 is TGTGCCAGCAGCCCCAAACGGGGGACCTCCTACAATGAGCAGTTCTTC. The V call is TRBV7-9, the J call TRBJ2-1; possibly TRBD2 for D (6 bases). Germline CDR1 SEHNR, CDR2 FQNEAQ (reference sequence). This CDR3 has 16 amino acids. V lost 5 bases to trimming and J lost 0 bases, with 14 bases between them.

The rearrangement uses TRBV7-2 and TRBJ1-4; D remains unclear. V lost 3 bases to trimming and J lost 3 bases, with 5 bases between them. The germline V gene encodes CDR1 SGHTA and CDR2 FQGNSA. This CDR3 spans 13 amino acids. The CDR3 loop is CASSFSANEKLFF. CDR3 DNA: TGTGCCAGCAGCTTTAGCGCTAATGAAAAACTGTTTTTT.

The chain is built from TRBV5-1 and TRBJ2-1; 8 bases fit TRBD2. This CDR3 is 17 amino acids long. Germline CDR1 and CDR2: SGHRS and YFSETQ. V gave up 0 bases and J gave up 7 bases; unmatched junction bases: 12. The CDR3 reads CASSLVAGGTLRNEQFF. CDR3 in DNA: TGCGCCAGCAGCTTGGTGGCGGGGGGAACCTTGAGGAATGAGCAGTTCTTC.

This clone was observed a few times. The chain links TRBV5-1 to TRBJ2-3, with 14 bases identical to TRBD2. With V trimmed by 4 bases and J by 6 bases, 7 bases remained unmatched. Germline values: CDR1 SGHRS, CDR2 YFSETQ. The CDR3 length is 16 residues. CDR3 loop: CASSHGTSGSMDTQYF. The DNA of the CDR3 is TGCGCCAGCAGCCACGGGACTAGCGGGAGTATGGATACGCAGTATTTT.

This clone was found a few times. The chain employs TRBV29-1 and TRBJ2-3, with D perhaps matching TRBD2 (6 bases). V lost 5 bases, J lost 2 bases, and 14 bases lay in between. CDR3 length: 14 amino acids. CDR1 and CDR2 from the germline V gene are SQVTM and ANQGSEA. CDR3 nucleotides: TGCAGCGTTCTACCGGGACTTCACACAGATACGCAGTATTTT. Protein: CSVLPGLHTDTQYF.